This TCR beta chain was recorded in a study of PD-1 blockade in classical Hodgkin lymphoma. About this clone itself: The antigen remains undetermined.

Study results and limitations: Repertoire differences have undefined causes, possibly disease activity or prior therapy. Baseline TCR diversity was reportedly lower in newly diagnosed patients than healthy donors.

Assay: immunoSEQ multiplex PCR; the TCRdb copy retains only in-frame clones and omits some. Of approximately 15,000 clones in the sample, about nine tenths were seen once. The CDR3 has 14 residues. The V and J ends lost 1 base and 2 bases respectively, with 9 bases between them. Germline assignment: CDR1 LGHNA and CDR2 YSLEER. Regarding time point: newly diagnosed, previously untreated cHL patient sample. This clonotype originated in a human donor with classical Hodgkin lymphoma. The chain recombines TRBV4-3 with TRBJ2-7; D not certain. The sequenced sample was peripheral blood mononuclear cells (PBMCs). CDR3: CASSQARPAYEQYF. CDR3 nucleotides: TGCGCCAGCAGCCAAGCGCGGCCGGCCTACGAGCAGTACTTC.